This T cell receptor beta chain was found in a study of CD8 T cell repertoires and HIV-1 epitope variants (dated by TCRdb to 2019 to 2021). Some background on the complete study: Twenty-five peptides representing autologous and known Gag and Nef epitope variants were each used to stimulate T cells in separate culture wells. Cultures were maintained for nine to ten days in IMDM with gentamicin, and half-media changes adding IL-2, IL-7 and IL-15 were performed on days 3 and 7. T cells were enriched using the EasySep Human T Cell Enrichment Kit and then co-cultured with an equal number of autologous T cell-negative cells acting as antigen-presenting cells. Control conditions included a CMV, EBV and flu peptide pool, the Ebola AY9 epitope as negative control, and a no-peptide well. An aliquot of 1M T cells was saved as an uncultured baseline condition, separate from the roughly 80 T cell cultures. A total of about 87 T cell cultures were run, with each culture condition done in triplicate except for one peptide, which was done in duplicate. The epitopes tested covered three Gag epitope families plus Nef HW9 and YT9.

The EasySep Human CD8+ T Cell Enrichment Kit was used on day 10 to isolate CD8+ T cells from every culture. The study at large found these results: Only TCR beta chains were identified by the assay, and proliferation to antigen, not T cell function or cytokine profile, was indicated. Eight to ten antigen-specific TCR beta clonotypes were identified, of which six appeared to be cross-reactive for autologous or known escape epitope variants. The Nef KF9 family was recognized by five clonotypes and the HW9 family by one, and no responses to the TAALDMSHF plasma variant were observed.

For this clone: Its antigen remains undetermined. Base qualities are not provided; no much larger clone lies one nucleotide away.

V lost 5 bases and J lost 7 bases, and the count of bases not matched to a germline gene is 13. The cysteine opens and the phenylalanine closes a CDR3 of 15 amino acids. The DNA shown is the 45-base CDR3, in frame from base 1. CDR1 and CDR2 are drawn from the germline V gene (reference sequence): SEHNR, FQNEAQ. TCR beta CDR3 regions were sequenced at survey depth on the immunoSEQ platform. The QIAamp DNA micro kit was used to extract genomic DNA from every cultured and uncultured CD8+ T cell population. Per the original workflow: Samples with fewer than 5,000 productive reads were excluded, resulting in the removal of about 6% of the 75 HIV peptide-stimulated cultures. Sequences were trimmed to CDR3 by a MANAFEST web app, and nonproductive sequences, CDR3s under 5 amino acids, and sequences not starting with C or ending with F/W were removed. Clonotypes were classified as antigen-specific only if expansion was observed in at least 2 of 3 replicates versus the no-peptide control at FDR 0.01, only within one epitope family. A specific clonotype also had to show a frequency at least fivefold higher than in wells stimulated with peptides from other epitope families. Held by TCRdb, this immuneACCESS table contains in-frame sequences only and omits some clones. Under half of the omission traces to an unresolved V gene where checked; the cause of the rest is unknown. V and J calls and clone size are given by that table; D and trimming were obtained from the DNA. A total of around 5,300 clones appear in this sample, more than 65% of them only once. In total, the top ten clones hold roughly 46% of the sample.

Sequencing was done on a sample of cultured CD8+ T cells derived from PBMCs. The source is a male donor with HIV. The chain employs TRBV7-9 and TRBJ1-2; TRBD1 matches 7 bases in the middle. The DNA sequence is TGTGCCAGCAGCCTAGGGGACAGCGGGAGGGGTGGCTACACCTTC. Its amino acids are CASSLGDSGRGGYTF.